In its sample, the clone carrying this T cell receptor (beta chain) was seen many times. Assembly of TCR beta libraries relied on iRepertoire HTBI primers together with Arm-PCR of CDR3 regions. MiXCR, applied by TCRdb to the multiplex PCR reads, yields one record per CDR3 protein. This table has 550,000 to 600,000 distinct CDR3 sequences, 15% to 20% appearing once. This sample stems from a study of regulatory T cells in long-lasting Graves disease. The time point is: newly diagnosed GD, antithyroid drugs for less than 3 months. Extracted RNA from PBMCs served as the source of the TCR library. These same records also appear under a second study, on T cells in Graves' hyperthyroidism and ophthalmopathy. That work contributes: When the TCR CDR3 underwent first-round RT-PCR, the HTBI primer set was used.

The sequenced sample was peripheral blood mononuclear cells (PBMCs), obtained at new diagnosis, from a patient treated with antithyroid drugs. The receptor was derived from a man aged 18 to 29 with Graves disease.

The CDR3 DNA reads TGTGCCAGCAGTCGCGCGGCCGGGACTAGCGGGAGGGGGTTGAAGACCCAGTACTTC. Encoded protein: CASSRAAGTSGRGLKTQYF. V usage is TRBV12-3 or TRBV12-4 and J usage is TRBJ2-5; 16 bases match TRBD2. This CDR3 is 19 amino acids long. V gave up 5 bases and J gave up 6 bases; unmatched junction bases: 15.